The rows below give T cell receptor beta chains drawn from one sample of a study of blood T cells in healthy people across ages. One entry per CDR3 protein, called by TCRdb with MiXCR from the 5' RACE reads. The sample carries about 1.6 million distinct CDR3 sequences, about 32% recorded once. The material sequenced was blood. Receptor source: a woman in her 30s in good health. Each CDR3 is given with its conserved first and last residue. Fields, in order: clone size, D gene, V gene, J gene, CDR3 protein, CDR3 DNA. A D gene is named only where the DNA matches it firmly. Size is omitted from some rows. Given values are once, few, many or a class for expanded clones.

clone_size: NA
d_call: NA
v_call: TRBV5-6
j_call: TRBJ2-3
cdr3_aa: CASSRGLANTDTQYF
cdr3_nt: TGTGCCAGCAGCCGGGGACTGGCTAACACAGATACGCAGTATTTT

clone_size: NA
d_call: TRBD2
v_call: TRBV5-4
j_call: TRBJ2-5
cdr3_aa: CAMARVAGAETQYF
cdr3_nt: TGTGCCATGGCCCGGGTAGCGGGGGCAGAGACCCAGTACTTC

clone_size: many
d_call: TRBD2
v_call: TRBV9
j_call: TRBJ2-1
cdr3_aa: CASSGTQRGGEQFF
cdr3_nt: TGTGCCAGCAGCGGGACTCAACGCGGGGGTGAGCAGTTCTTC

clone_size: few
d_call: NA
v_call: TRBV28
j_call: TRBJ2-7
cdr3_aa: CASRQPQRGGEQYF
cdr3_nt: TGTGCCAGCAGGCAACCCCAGAGGGGGGGGGAGCAGTACTTC

clone_size: NA
d_call: TRBD2
v_call: TRBV7-3
j_call: TRBJ2-3
cdr3_aa: CASSFSGRRDTQYF
cdr3_nt: TGTGCCAGCAGCTTTAGCGGGAGGAGAGATACGCAGTATTTT

clone_size: few
d_call: TRBD1
v_call: TRBV27
j_call: TRBJ2-1
cdr3_aa: CASKGQAPQSTYNEQFF
cdr3_nt: TGTGCCAGCAAGGGACAGGCCCCGCAATCTACCTACAATGAGCAGTTCTTC

clone_size: NA
d_call: TRBD1
v_call: TRBV27
j_call: TRBJ1-1
cdr3_aa: CASSVLSGQGPGNTEAFF
cdr3_nt: TGTGCCAGCAGTGTCCTATCGGGACAGGGGCCCGGCAACACTGAAGCTTTCTTT

clone_size: many
d_call: NA
v_call: TRBV28
j_call: TRBJ1-1
cdr3_aa: CASSLWGGTEAFF
cdr3_nt: TGTGCCAGCAGTTTATGGGGTGGAACTGAAGCTTTCTTT

clone_size: NA
d_call: NA
v_call: TRBV7-2
j_call: TRBJ1-1
cdr3_aa: CASSSARVQTEAFF
cdr3_nt: TGTGCCAGCAGCTCCGCTAGGGTACAGACTGAAGCTTTCTTT

clone_size: NA
d_call: TRBD1
v_call: TRBV7-8
j_call: TRBJ2-7
cdr3_aa: CASSQKDRVAYEQYF
cdr3_nt: TGTGCCAGCAGCCAGAAGGACAGGGTAGCCTACGAGCAGTACTTC

clone_size: NA
d_call: NA
v_call: TRBV7-3
j_call: TRBJ2-7
cdr3_aa: CASSLISIRDIVYEQYF
cdr3_nt: TGTGCCAGCAGCTTAATTAGTATCCGAGACATCGTCTACGAGCAGTACTTC

clone_size: NA
d_call: NA
v_call: TRBV12-5
j_call: TRBJ1-2
cdr3_aa: CASGLADGETNYGYTF
cdr3_nt: TGTGCTAGTGGTTTAGCCGACGGGGAAACTAACTACGGCTACACCTTC

clone_size: few
d_call: NA
v_call: TRBV7-9
j_call: TRBJ2-4
cdr3_aa: CASSLGRWSDREGNIQYF
cdr3_nt: TGTGCCAGCAGCTTAGGAAGATGGTCGGACCGGGAAGGGAACATTCAGTACTTC

clone_size: few
d_call: NA
v_call: TRBV5-1
j_call: TRBJ2-7
cdr3_aa: CASSVRSGAFYYEQYF
cdr3_nt: TGCGCCAGCAGCGTTCGTTCGGGGGCTTTCTACTACGAGCAGTACTTC

clone_size: NA
d_call: NA
v_call: TRBV28
j_call: TRBJ1-2
cdr3_aa: CASASEAGPPVGYTF
cdr3_nt: TGTGCCAGCGCTTCGGAGGCCGGGCCCCCCGTTGGCTACACCTTC

clone_size: NA
d_call: NA
v_call: TRBV4-1
j_call: TRBJ2-1
cdr3_aa: CASSQSCNEQFF
cdr3_nt: TGCGCCAGCAGCCAGTCCTGCAATGAGCAGTTCTTC

clone_size: few
d_call: NA
v_call: TRBV6-1
j_call: TRBJ2-5
cdr3_aa: CASRRQELRQETQYF
cdr3_nt: TGTGCCAGCAGACGACAGGAGTTAAGGCAAGAGACCCAGTACTTC

clone_size: few
d_call: TRBD1
v_call: TRBV7-3
j_call: TRBJ1-1
cdr3_aa: CASSLTGTAMNTEAFF
cdr3_nt: TGTGCCAGCAGCTTAACGGGGACAGCCATGAACACTGAAGCTTTCTTT

clone_size: NA
d_call: NA
v_call: TRBV9
j_call: TRBJ2-5
cdr3_aa: CASSVAIQQETQYF
cdr3_nt: TGTGCCAGCAGCGTAGCCATTCAACAAGAGACCCAGTACTTC

clone_size: NA
d_call: NA
v_call: TRBV15
j_call: TRBJ2-1
cdr3_aa: CATSFSGGVTQFF
cdr3_nt: TGTGCCACCAGCTTCTCAGGGGGGGTAACGCAGTTCTTC

clone_size: many
d_call: NA
v_call: TRBV12-3/TRBV12-4
j_call: TRBJ1-2
cdr3_aa: CASSFSYGYTF
cdr3_nt: TGTGCCAGCAGTTTTAGCTATGGCTACACCTTC

clone_size: NA
d_call: NA
v_call: TRBV27
j_call: TRBJ2-1
cdr3_aa: CASSPQWRGYNEQFF
cdr3_nt: TGTGCCAGCAGTCCACAATGGAGGGGGTACAATGAGCAGTTCTTC

clone_size: NA
d_call: NA
v_call: TRBV5-1
j_call: TRBJ2-1
cdr3_aa: CASSLNTGKEGGQFF
cdr3_nt: TGCGCCAGCAGCTTGAACACAGGGAAGGAGGGTGGGCAGTTCTTC

clone_size: NA
d_call: NA
v_call: TRBV6-1
j_call: TRBJ2-1
cdr3_aa: CASSEALRQILLSYEQFF
cdr3_nt: TGTGCCAGCAGTGAAGCGCTTCGTCAGATACTTTTAAGCTACGAGCAGTTCTTC

clone_size: NA
d_call: NA
v_call: TRBV4-1
j_call: TRBJ2-7
cdr3_aa: CASSQDRSGSTYEQYF
cdr3_nt: TGCGCCAGCAGCCAAGATCGAAGCGGCTCGACCTACGAGCAGTACTTC

clone_size: few
d_call: TRBD1
v_call: TRBV20-1
j_call: TRBJ2-7
cdr3_aa: CSARARDRPRYEQYF
cdr3_nt: TGCAGTGCTAGGGCCCGGGACAGGCCTCGATACGAGCAGTACTTC

clone_size: few
d_call: TRBD2
v_call: TRBV6-6
j_call: TRBJ2-1
cdr3_aa: CASSSTLAVYNEQFF
cdr3_nt: TGTGCCAGCAGTTCAACCCTAGCGGTGTACAATGAGCAGTTCTTC

clone_size: NA
d_call: NA
v_call: TRBV20-1
j_call: TRBJ2-5
cdr3_aa: CSARAPRGSVETQYF
cdr3_nt: TGCAGTGCTAGAGCTCCGAGGGGGAGCGTTGAGACCCAGTACTTC

clone_size: NA
d_call: NA
v_call: TRBV20-1
j_call: TRBJ2-5
cdr3_aa: CSASKPGLQETQYF
cdr3_nt: TGCAGTGCTAGTAAACCAGGACTGCAAGAGACCCAGTACTTC

clone_size: NA
d_call: NA
v_call: TRBV27
j_call: TRBJ1-2
cdr3_aa: CASSLIGQGYGYTF
cdr3_nt: TGTGCCAGCAGCCTTATCGGGCAGGGGTATGGCTACACCTTC

clone_size: few
d_call: TRBD1
v_call: TRBV27
j_call: TRBJ1-2
cdr3_aa: CASSYGTGIGYTF
cdr3_nt: TGTGCCAGCAGTTACGGGACAGGGATCGGCTACACCTTC

clone_size: few
d_call: TRBD1
v_call: TRBV7-2
j_call: TRBJ1-5
cdr3_aa: CASSWSGQGYPQPQHF
cdr3_nt: TGTGCCAGCAGCTGGTCGGGACAGGGATACCCTCAGCCCCAGCATTTT

clone_size: few
d_call: NA
v_call: TRBV2
j_call: TRBJ2-2
cdr3_aa: CASARLANQGGELFF
cdr3_nt: TGTGCCAGCGCTCGCCTAGCGAACCAGGGCGGGGAGCTGTTTTTT

clone_size: many
d_call: TRBD1
v_call: TRBV20-1
j_call: TRBJ2-6
cdr3_aa: CSAGTGLSGANVLTF
cdr3_nt: TGCAGTGCGGGGACAGGCCTCTCTGGGGCCAACGTCCTGACTTTC

clone_size: many
d_call: NA
v_call: TRBV2
j_call: TRBJ1-2
cdr3_aa: CASSARDGYTF
cdr3_nt: TGTGCCAGCAGTGCCAGGGATGGCTACACCTTC

clone_size: few
d_call: TRBD2
v_call: TRBV20-1
j_call: TRBJ2-1
cdr3_aa: CSASLAGAFTYNEQFF
cdr3_nt: TGCAGTGCGAGTCTAGCGGGAGCCTTTACCTACAATGAGCAGTTCTTC

clone_size: NA
d_call: NA
v_call: TRBV3-1
j_call: TRBJ2-1
cdr3_aa: CVSSQNPVGYNERFF
cdr3_nt: TGTGTCAGCAGCCAGAACCCAGTAGGGTATAATGAGCGGTTCTTC

clone_size: few
d_call: TRBD2
v_call: TRBV20-1
j_call: TRBJ2-1
cdr3_aa: CSASFSGGYNEQFF
cdr3_nt: TGCAGTGCTAGTTTTAGCGGGGGGTACAATGAGCAGTTCTTC

clone_size: NA
d_call: TRBD2
v_call: TRBV13
j_call: TRBJ2-1
cdr3_aa: CASSPVGGGSNEQFF
cdr3_nt: TGTGCCAGCAGCCCGGTGGGCGGGGGAAGTAATGAGCAGTTCTTC

clone_size: NA
d_call: NA
v_call: TRBV4-2
j_call: TRBJ1-4
cdr3_aa: CASSQEGYGNEKLFF
cdr3_nt: TGTGCCAGCAGCCAAGAGGGGTACGGTAATGAAAAACTGTTTTTT

clone_size: few
d_call: NA
v_call: TRBV6-2/TRBV6-3
j_call: TRBJ2-3
cdr3_aa: CASRDSLKWSSDTQYF
cdr3_nt: TGTGCCAGCAGAGACTCCCTCAAGTGGAGTTCAGATACGCAGTATTTT

clone_size: few
d_call: TRBD2
v_call: TRBV20-1
j_call: TRBJ2-1
cdr3_aa: CSAVSSGGAYNEQFF
cdr3_nt: TGCAGTGCTGTGTCTAGCGGGGGGGCCTACAATGAGCAGTTCTTC

clone_size: NA
d_call: NA
v_call: TRBV7-2
j_call: TRBJ1-2
cdr3_aa: CANSLLGGRGYTF
cdr3_nt: TGTGCCAACAGCTTATTGGGGGGTAGAGGCTACACCTTC